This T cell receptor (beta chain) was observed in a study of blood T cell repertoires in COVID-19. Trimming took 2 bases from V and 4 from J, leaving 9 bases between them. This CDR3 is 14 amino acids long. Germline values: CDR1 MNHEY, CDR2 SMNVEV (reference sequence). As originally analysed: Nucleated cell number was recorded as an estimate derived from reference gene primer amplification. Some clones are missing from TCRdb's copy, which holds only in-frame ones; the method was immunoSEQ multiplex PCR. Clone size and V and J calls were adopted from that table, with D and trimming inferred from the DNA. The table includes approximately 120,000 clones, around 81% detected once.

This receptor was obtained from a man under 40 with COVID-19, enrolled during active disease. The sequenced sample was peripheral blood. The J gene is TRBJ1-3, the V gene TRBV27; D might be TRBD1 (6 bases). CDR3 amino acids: CASSLGGAGNTIYF. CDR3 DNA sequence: TGTGCCAGCAGTTTAGGGGGCGCCGGAAACACCATATATTTT.